The 21 T cell receptor beta chains reported below all come from one sample, sequenced in a study of cytomegalovirus exposure and HLA in healthy donors. The PCR made use of 60 Vbeta and 13 Jbeta primers. Clones were read by immunoSEQ multiplex PCR, and TCRdb kept only the in-frame ones, dropping some. The table lists roughly 93,000 clones, around three quarters of them singletons. Material: PBMCs. The origin of the receptors is a human donor in good health.

This clone was recorded a few times. The chain combines TRBV5-8 with TRBJ1-1; D ambiguous. The CDR3 has 15 amino acids. Germline V gene lookup returns CDR1 SGHTS and CDR2 YDEGEE. Trimming stripped 0 bases from V and 3 bases from J, with 12 bases between. The CDR3 nucleotides read TGTGCCAGCAGCTTGGGCGTAACCGTTTACACTGAAGCTTTCTTT. Its translation is CASSLGVTVYTEAFF.

J is TRBJ2-5 and V is TRBV4-3; maybe TRBD1 (6 bases). Matching the DNA end better, TRBJ2-7 makes the J call doubtful. The CDR3 has 15 amino acids. Germline-derived CDR1 and CDR2 are LGHNA and YSLEER. CDR3: CASSQTRGKVYEQYF. As DNA, the CDR3 is TGCGCCAGCAGCCAAACCAGGGGTAAGGTCTACGAGCAGTACTTC.

This chain uses TRBV6-6 with TRBJ2-1; D is perhaps TRBD2 (7 bases). Germline values: CDR1 MNHNY, CDR2 SVGAGI (reference sequence). The CDR3 has 12 amino acids. V lost 10 bases and J 4 bases, leaving 11 bases between the germline ends. The CDR3, as DNA: TGTGCCACGAGGGGGGGTTACAATGAGCAGTTCTTC. This gives the protein CATRGGYNEQFF.

The chain couples TRBV18 to TRBJ2-5; 11 bases map to TRBD2. CDR1 and CDR2 from the germline V gene are KGHSH and LQKENI. This CDR3 contains 15 residues. V gave up 4 bases and J gave up 2 bases; unmatched junction bases: 3. The CDR3 is CASSLRLAGQETQYF. The CDR3 DNA sequence: TGTGCCAGCTCACTGCGACTAGCGGGGCAAGAGACCCAGTACTTC.

The chain uses TRBV27 and TRBJ1-1, with no clear D. Germline CDR1 and CDR2: MNHEY and SMNVEV (reference sequence). This CDR3 is built from 15 residues. V was pared by 2 bases and J by 1 base, with 11 bases between. The CDR3 reads CASSLIYGGNTEAFF. The CDR3 coding sequence is TGTGCCAGCAGTTTAATATACGGCGGGAACACTGAAGCTTTCTTT.

The chain is built from TRBV2 and TRBJ2-2; TRBD2 matches 9 bases. V was clipped by 0 bases and J by 5 bases; unmatched bases: 7. This CDR3 region has 17 residues. The V gene's germline CDR1 is SNHLY and CDR2 FYNNEI. CDR3 amino acids: CASSEATPAGGTGELFF. The CDR3 bases are TGTGCCAGCAGTGAAGCGACCCCAGCGGGAGGTACCGGGGAGCTGTTTTTT.

The rearrangement links TRBV5-4 to TRBJ1-5; no clear D. Germline loops: CDR1 SGHNT, CDR2 YYREEE (reference sequence). This CDR3 has 17 amino acids. The V end was cut by 4 bases, the J end by 0 bases, with 17 bases between. The CDR3 reads CASSRLESRYSNQPQHF. The CDR3 nucleotides read TGTGCCAGCAGCCGGCTGGAGAGCCGGTATAGCAATCAGCCCCAGCATTTT.

V gene TRBV19 combines with J gene TRBJ1-2; 9 bases line up with TRBD1. CDR1 is LNHDA, CDR2 SQIVND, per germline (reference sequence). This CDR3 is 17 amino acids long. V shed 4 bases, J shed 1 base, and the junction held 10 bases outside the gene matches. DNA of the CDR3: TGTGCCAGTAGTACCGCCGGGACAGGGATTTTTAACTATGGCTACACCTTC. This gives the protein CASSTAGTGIFNYGYTF.

The rearrangement links TRBV29-1 to TRBJ1-2; D remains ambiguous. V lost 4 bases and J lost 4, with 13 bases in between. The CDR3 runs to 13 residues. The germline gives CDR1 SQVTM, CDR2 ANQGSEA. The CDR3 nucleotides read TGCAGCGTTGCGATCAACTCGGGCTATGGCTACACCTTC. Translation: CSVAINSGYGYTF.

This clone was picked up one time. The V and J genes are TRBV5-1 and TRBJ1-1; D is possibly TRBD1 (5 bases). Germline-derived CDR1 and CDR2 are SGHRS and YFSETQ. The CDR3 is made up of 15 amino acids. The V gene lost 4 bases and the J gene lost 4 bases, with 17 bases spanning the gap. This CDR3 reads CASSVDSRPFTEAFF. Written as DNA, the CDR3 is TGCGCCAGCAGCGTTGACAGTAGGCCGTTCACTGAAGCTTTCTTT.

The chain has TRBV6-5 and TRBJ2-1; 8 bases align to TRBD1. The V and J ends lost 5 bases and 2 bases, in that order; junction bases with no gene match: 5. The CDR3 is 15 amino acids. Germline CDR1 is MNHEY and CDR2 is SVGAGI. The CDR3 DNA reads TGTGCCAGCAGTACCGGGACAGGTACCTACAATGAGCAGTTCTTC. This translates into CASSTGTGTYNEQFF.

The CDR3 nucleotides are TGCGCCAGCAGCCGGGACAGGGGTGACGACGAGCAGTACTTC. The encoded protein is CASSRDRGDDEQYF. The V call is TRBV5-1, the J call TRBJ2-7, with 10 bases that match TRBD1. V lost 4 bases, J lost 5 bases, and 6 bases stayed unmatched. The CDR3 is 14 amino acids. In germline, CDR1 is SGHRS, CDR2 YFSETQ.

The chain uses TRBV5-1 and TRBJ2-7, with TRBD2 identical over 10 bases. CDR1 is SGHRS and CDR2 is YFSETQ in the germline V gene. The junction had 8 bases not matched to a gene; V was cut back by 4 bases and J by 4 bases. This CDR3 has 15 residues. The CDR3 sequence: CASSNLAGDGYEQYF. The CDR3 DNA is TGCGCCAGCAGCAATCTAGCGGGAGATGGGTACGAGCAGTACTTC.

This rearrangement joins TRBV10-3 to TRBJ2-2, with 7 nucleotides matching TRBD2. Trimming cost V 6 bases and J 8 bases; bases outside gene matches: 9. Germline-derived CDR1 and CDR2 are ENHRY and SYGVKD. This CDR3 contains 14 residues. The CDR3 here is CAIRMQRGGGELFF. The CDR3 region has the DNA TGTGCCATCAGGATGCAGCGGGGTGGAGGGGAGCTGTTTTTT.

This chain uses TRBV5-1 with TRBJ2-1; D is perhaps TRBD2 (7 bases). CDR1 and CDR2 (germline): SGHRS, YFSETQ. The V end was cut by 0 bases, the J end by 6 bases, with 13 bases between. The CDR3 contains 15 residues. CDR3 DNA: TGCGCCAGCAGCTTGGTGGGGGGGCTTGGCAATGAGCAGTTCTTC. Encoded protein: CASSLVGGLGNEQFF.

The chain recombines TRBV19 with TRBJ1-2; D uncertain. CDR3 size: 14 residues. V was pared by 11 bases and J by 4 bases, with 20 bases between. The germline gives CDR1 LNHDA, CDR2 SQIVND (reference sequence). In DNA, the CDR3 is TGTGCCTCCCACACACCCGGTGGGAGCTATGGCTACACCTTC. Amino acids: CASHTPGGSYGYTF. The full variable domain, with the rest looked up from reference TRBV19 and TRBJ1-2, is DGGITQSPKYLFRKEGQNVTLSCEQNLNHDAMYWYRQDPGQGLRLIYYSQIVNDFQKGDIAEGYSVSREKKESFPLTVTSAQKNPTAFYLCASHTPGGSYGYTFGSGTRLTVV.

This clone turned up a few times. The chain joins TRBV4-2 to TRBJ2-3; no firm D call. V shed 4 bases and J shed 2 bases, with 10 bases lying between them. The CDR3 is made up of 14 amino acids. Germline V lookup: CDR1 LGHNA, CDR2 YNFKEQ. CDR3 protein: CASSRRLFTDTQYF. CDR3 in DNA: TGTGCCAGCAGCCGGCGGCTATTCACAGATACGCAGTATTTT.

The rearrangement uses TRBV6-5 and TRBJ2-2; possibly TRBD1 for D (6 bases). V was shortened by 5 bases and J by 6 bases, with 13 bases between the two germline ends. Germline V gene lookup returns CDR1 MNHEY and CDR2 SVGAGI. The CDR3 totals 14 residues. The CDR3 sequence: CASSPSQGSGELFF. The CDR3 coding sequence is TGTGCCAGCAGTCCATCACAGGGTTCCGGGGAGCTGTTTTTT.

This clone has a single count. This chain joins TRBV7-2 and TRBJ2-1; 16 bases fit TRBD2. The germline V gene has CDR1 SGHTA and CDR2 FQGNSA. This CDR3 comprises 17 residues. J gave up 2 bases and V 10 bases, and 8 bases lay outside the gene matches. The CDR3 DNA reads TGTGCCACCTCGGGGACTAGCGGGAGGGCCGCCTACAATGAGCAGTTCTTC. Translated: CATSGTSGRAAYNEQFF.

This clone appeared once. In DNA, the CDR3 is TGTGCCAGCAGTTTATACTCGCAGGGCCTAGCTAACTATGGCTACACCTTC. It is translated as CASSLYSQGLANYGYTF. The genes are TRBV27 and TRBJ1-2, with a weak D call TRBD1 (5 bases). V was shortened by 1 base and J by 0 bases, with 15 bases between the two germline ends. This CDR3 is built from 17 residues. Germline V gives CDR1 MNHEY, CDR2 SMNVEV (reference sequence).

V is TRBV27 and J is TRBJ2-1; 7 bases agree with TRBD2. The V segment lost 2 bases and the J segment 4 bases; nucleotides outside the gene matches: 5. CDR1 is MNHEY and CDR2 is SMNVEV in the germline V gene (reference sequence). The CDR3 loop spans 15 amino acids. Here the CDR3 reads CASSLILAPYNEQFF. DNA for the CDR3: TGTGCCAGCAGTTTAATACTAGCGCCGTACAATGAGCAGTTCTTC.